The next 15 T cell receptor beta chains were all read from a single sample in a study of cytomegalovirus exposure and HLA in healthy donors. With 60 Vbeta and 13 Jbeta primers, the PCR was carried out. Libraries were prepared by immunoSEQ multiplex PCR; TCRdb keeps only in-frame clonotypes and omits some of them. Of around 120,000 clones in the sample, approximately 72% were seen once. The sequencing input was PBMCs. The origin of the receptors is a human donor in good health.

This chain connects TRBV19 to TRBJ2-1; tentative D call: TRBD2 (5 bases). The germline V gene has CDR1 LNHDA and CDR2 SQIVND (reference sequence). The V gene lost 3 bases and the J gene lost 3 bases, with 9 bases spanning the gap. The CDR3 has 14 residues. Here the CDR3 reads CASSMDWNYNEQFF. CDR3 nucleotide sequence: TGTGCCAGTAGTATGGACTGGAACTACAATGAGCAGTTCTTC.

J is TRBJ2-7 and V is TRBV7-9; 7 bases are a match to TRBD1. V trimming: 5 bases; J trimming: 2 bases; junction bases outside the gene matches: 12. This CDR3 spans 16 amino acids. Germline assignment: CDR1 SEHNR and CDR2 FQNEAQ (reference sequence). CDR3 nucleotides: TGTGCCAGCAGCACCGGACAGGTCGAAACGACCTACGAGCAGTACTTC. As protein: CASSTGQVETTYEQYF.

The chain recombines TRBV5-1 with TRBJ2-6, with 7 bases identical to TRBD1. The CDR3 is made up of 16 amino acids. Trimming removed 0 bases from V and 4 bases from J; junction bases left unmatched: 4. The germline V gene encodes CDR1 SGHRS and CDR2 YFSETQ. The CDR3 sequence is CASSLGTGVGANVLTF. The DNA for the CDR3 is TGCGCCAGCAGCTTGGGAACAGGGGTCGGGGCCAACGTCCTGACTTTC. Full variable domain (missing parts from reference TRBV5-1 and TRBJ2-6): KAGVTQTPRYLIKTRGQQVTLSCSPISGHRSVSWYQQTPGQGLQFLFEYFSETQRNKGNFPGRFSGRQFSNSRSEMNVSTLELGDSALYLCASSLGTGVGANVLTFGAGSRLTVL.

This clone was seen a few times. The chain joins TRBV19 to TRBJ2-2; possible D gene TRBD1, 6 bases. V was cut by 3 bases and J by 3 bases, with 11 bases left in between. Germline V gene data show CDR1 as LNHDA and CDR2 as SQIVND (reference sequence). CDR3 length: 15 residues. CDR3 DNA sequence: TGTGCCAGTAGTATGTTTACAGGGCACACCGGGGAGCTGTTTTTT. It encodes CASSMFTGHTGELFF.

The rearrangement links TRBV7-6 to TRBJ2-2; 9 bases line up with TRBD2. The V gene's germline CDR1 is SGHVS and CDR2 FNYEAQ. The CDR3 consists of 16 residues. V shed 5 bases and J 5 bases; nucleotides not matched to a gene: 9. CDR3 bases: TGTGCCAGCAGCATCCGTAGCGGGAGAGGGACCGGGGAGCTGTTTTTT. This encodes CASSIRSGRGTGELFF.

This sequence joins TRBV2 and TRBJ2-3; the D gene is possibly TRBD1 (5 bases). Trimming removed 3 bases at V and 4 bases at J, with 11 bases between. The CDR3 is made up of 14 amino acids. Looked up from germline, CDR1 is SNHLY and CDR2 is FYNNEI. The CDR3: CASSDRARADTQYF. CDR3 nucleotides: TGTGCCAGCAGTGACAGGGCCCGGGCAGATACGCAGTATTTT.

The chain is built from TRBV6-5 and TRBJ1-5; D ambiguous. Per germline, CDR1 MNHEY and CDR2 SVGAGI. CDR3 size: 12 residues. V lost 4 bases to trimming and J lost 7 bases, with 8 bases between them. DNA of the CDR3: TGTGCCAGCAGTTCCTGGAGGCAGCCCCAGCATTTT. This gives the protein CASSSWRQPQHF.

In DNA, the CDR3 is TGTGCCTGGAGCCCTACTAGCGGGGGCTTTAATGAGCAGTTCTTC. This translates into CAWSPTSGGFNEQFF. This chain connects TRBV30 to TRBJ2-1; 11 nucleotides agree with TRBD2. The germline V gene encodes CDR1 GTSNPN and CDR2 SVGIG (reference sequence). The CDR3 is 15 amino acids. V gave up 3 bases and J gave up 7 bases; unmatched junction bases: 8.

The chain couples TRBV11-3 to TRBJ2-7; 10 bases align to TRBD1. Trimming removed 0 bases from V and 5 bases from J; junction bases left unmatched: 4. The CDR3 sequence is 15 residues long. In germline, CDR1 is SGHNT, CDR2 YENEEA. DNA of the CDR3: TGTGCCAGCAGCTTAGAGTGGGGGACAGGGGACGAGCAGTACTTC. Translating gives CASSLEWGTGDEQYF. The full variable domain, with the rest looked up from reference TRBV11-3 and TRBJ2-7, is EAGVVQSPRYKIIEKKQPVAFWCNPISGHNTLYWYLQNLGQGPELLIRYENEEAVDDSQLPKDRFSAERLKGVDSTLKIQPAELGDSAVYLCASSLEWGTGDEQYFGPGTRLTVT.

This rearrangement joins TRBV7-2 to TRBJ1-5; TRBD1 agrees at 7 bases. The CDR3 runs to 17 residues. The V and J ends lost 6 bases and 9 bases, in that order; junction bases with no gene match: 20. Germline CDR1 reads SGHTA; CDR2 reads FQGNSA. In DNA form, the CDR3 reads TGTGCCAGCAGTCCCTCTTCGACAGGGCCCCCTTGGGGGCCCCAGCATTTT. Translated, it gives CASSPSSTGPPWGPQHF.

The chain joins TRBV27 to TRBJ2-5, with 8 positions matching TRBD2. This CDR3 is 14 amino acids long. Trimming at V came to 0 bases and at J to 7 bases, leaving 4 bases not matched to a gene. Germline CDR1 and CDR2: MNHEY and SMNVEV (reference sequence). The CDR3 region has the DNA TGTGCCAGCAGTTTATCGGGACTAGTTGGGACCCAGTACTTC. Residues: CASSLSGLVGTQYF.

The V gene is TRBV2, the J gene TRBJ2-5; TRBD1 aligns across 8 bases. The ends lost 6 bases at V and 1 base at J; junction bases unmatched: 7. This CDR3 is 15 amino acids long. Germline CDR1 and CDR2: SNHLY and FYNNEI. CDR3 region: CASRRQGLTQETQYF. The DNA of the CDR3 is TGTGCCAGCAGGAGACAGGGGCTTACCCAAGAGACCCAGTACTTC.

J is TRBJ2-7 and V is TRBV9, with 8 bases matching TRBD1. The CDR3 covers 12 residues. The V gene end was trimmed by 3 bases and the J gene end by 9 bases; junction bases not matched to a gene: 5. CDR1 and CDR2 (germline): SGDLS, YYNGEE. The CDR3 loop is CASSGDRGVQYF. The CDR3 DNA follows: TGTGCCAGCAGCGGAGACAGGGGTGTGCAGTACTTC.

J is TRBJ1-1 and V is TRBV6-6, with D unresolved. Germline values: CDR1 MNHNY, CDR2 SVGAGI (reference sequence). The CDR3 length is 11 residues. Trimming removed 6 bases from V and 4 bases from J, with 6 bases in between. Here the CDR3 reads CASRHVTEAFF. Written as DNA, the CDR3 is TGTGCCAGCAGACACGTCACTGAAGCTTTCTTT.

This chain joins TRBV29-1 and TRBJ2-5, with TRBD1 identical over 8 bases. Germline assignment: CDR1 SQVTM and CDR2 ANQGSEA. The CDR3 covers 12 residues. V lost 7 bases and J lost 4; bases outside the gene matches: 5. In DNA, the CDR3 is TGCAGCGCCCGGACAGGGAGAGAGACCCAGTACTTC. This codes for CSARTGRETQYF.